These 21 T cell receptor beta chains were all obtained from the same sample, sequenced in a study of blood T cell repertoires in COVID-19. The protocol was immunoSEQ multiplex PCR, while the TCRdb copy is restricted to in-frame clones and leaves out a portion. The table has approximately 41,000 clones, around 81% seen once. The specimen was peripheral blood. The receptors were gathered from a man between 40 and 49 years old with active or convalescent COVID-19.

In its sample, this clone was seen many times. The rearrangement uses TRBV18 and TRBJ2-1, with 7 bases matching TRBD1. Germline CDR1 is KGHSH and CDR2 is LQKENI. Trimming removed 3 bases from V and 6 bases from J; junction bases left unmatched: 5. The CDR3 is 14 residues long. CDR3 DNA sequence: TGTGCCAGCTCACCTTCGACAGGGTTCAATGAGCAGTTCTTC. It translates to CASSPSTGFNEQFF.

This clone turned up a few times. The CDR3 region is CAISGTEGTQYF. The CDR3, as DNA: TGTGCCATCAGTGGGACAGAGGGTACGCAGTATTTT. The rearrangement joins TRBV10-3 to TRBJ2-3; possible D gene TRBD1, 6 bases. Germline V CDR1 and CDR2: ENHRY, SYGVKD. The CDR3 has 12 residues. V shed 4 bases and J shed 8 bases, with 10 bases lying between them.

The chain recombines TRBV9 with TRBJ2-7; D might be TRBD1 (6 bases). Germline V gene data show CDR1 as SGDLS and CDR2 as YYNGEE. The CDR3 is made up of 15 amino acids. V was cut by 0 bases and J by 3 bases, with 13 bases left in between. The CDR3 protein is CASSVEAGENYEQYF. The CDR3 nucleotides read TGTGCCAGCAGCGTAGAGGCAGGGGAAAACTACGAGCAGTACTTC.

The chain employs TRBV7-7 and TRBJ2-5; 7 bases map to TRBD1. Germline CDR1 reads SSHAT; CDR2 reads FNYEAQ (reference sequence). CDR3 length: 13 residues. The V and J ends lost 5 bases and 5 bases, in that order; junction bases with no gene match: 5. CDR3: CASSLHRGETQYF. As DNA, the CDR3 is TGTGCCAGCAGCCTACACAGGGGTGAGACCCAGTACTTC.

This chain connects TRBV5-6 to TRBJ1-3; D may be TRBD1 (6 bases). The V end lost 3 bases, the J end lost 6 bases, and 13 bases lay between the germline ends. This CDR3 is built from 14 residues. The germline V gene encodes CDR1 SGHDT and CDR2 YYEEEE. CDR3 sequence (DNA): TGTGCCAGCAGCTATCGAGGGGGGGAAAACACCATATATTTT. It yields the protein CASSYRGGENTIYF.

The chain links TRBV4-2 to TRBJ2-2, with 8 bases aligning to TRBD2. The V segment lost 4 bases and the J segment 2 bases; nucleotides outside the gene matches: 6. From germline, CDR1 is LGHNA and CDR2 YNFKEQ. The CDR3 covers 16 residues. CDR3 DNA sequence: TGTGCCAGCAGCCTAAAGCGGGAGTTAAACACCGGGGAGCTGTTTTTT. This encodes CASSLKRELNTGELFF.

This clone was counted only a few times. V is TRBV3-1 (or the pseudogene TRBV3-2) and J is TRBJ2-2; TRBD2 aligns across 12 bases. CDR1 is LGHDT, CDR2 YNNKEL, per germline (reference sequence). Losses at the gene ends were 4 bases for V and 5 bases for J; bases not matched to a gene: 2. The CDR3 spans 15 residues. CDR3 in DNA: TGTGCCAGCAGCCCCGGACTAGCGGGGACCGGGGAGCTGTTTTTT. Its protein is CASSPGLAGTGELFF.

The CDR3 protein is CASSLSGNQGNEQFF. CDR3 nucleotides: TGCGCCAGCAGCTTGTCCGGGAATCAGGGGAATGAGCAGTTCTTC. The chain is built from TRBV5-1 and TRBJ2-1; the D gene is possibly TRBD1 (6 bases). Germline assignment: CDR1 SGHRS and CDR2 YFSETQ. This CDR3 has 15 residues. Trimming removed 1 base from V and 7 bases from J, with 15 bases in between.

The rearrangement links TRBV5-1 to TRBJ1-1, with a tentative D call TRBD1 (6 bases). This CDR3 spans 13 amino acids. Trimming pared 0 bases from V and 6 bases from J, leaving 9 bases between. The V gene's germline CDR1 is SGHRS and CDR2 YFSETQ. DNA for the CDR3: TGCGCCAGCAGCTTGGTACCAGGGGCTGAAGCTTTCTTT. Its translation: CASSLVPGAEAFF.

The chain links TRBV10-3 to TRBJ2-1, with 10 bases identical to TRBD2. The germline V gene has CDR1 ENHRY and CDR2 SYGVKD. The CDR3 totals 13 residues. Trimming took 11 bases from V and 7 from J; bases not matched to a gene: 8. The CDR3 protein is CALRAGGRNEQFF. In DNA form, the CDR3 reads TGTGCCCTTCGAGCGGGGGGGCGGAATGAGCAGTTCTTC.

V is TRBV9 and J is TRBJ2-1, with 8 positions matching TRBD2. Germline-derived CDR1 and CDR2 are SGDLS and YYNGEE. J was trimmed by 2 bases and V by 5 bases; bases with no gene match: 6. This CDR3 is 15 amino acids long. CDR3 coding DNA: TGTGCCAGCAGTGAAGCGGGAGACCCCTACAATGAGCAGTTCTTC. It encodes CASSEAGDPYNEQFF.

This chain links TRBV2 with TRBJ1-5; 8 bases agree with TRBD1. The CDR3 consists of 15 residues. The trim removed 4 bases at V and 4 bases at J, leaving 6 bases unmatched. The germline V gene has CDR1 SNHLY and CDR2 FYNNEI. The CDR3 sequence: CASSVGQGGNQPQHF. In DNA, the CDR3 is TGTGCCAGCAGTGTAGGACAGGGCGGTAATCAGCCCCAGCATTTT.

This clone was picked up a small number of times. The genes are TRBV30 and TRBJ2-7; 8 nucleotides match TRBD1. This CDR3 contains 13 residues. J lost 6 bases, V lost 2 bases, and 6 bases had no gene match. From germline, CDR1 is GTSNPN and CDR2 SVGIG (reference sequence). CDR3 loop: CAWSRQGNGEQYF. Written as DNA, the CDR3 is TGTGCCTGGAGTAGACAGGGGAACGGCGAGCAGTACTTC. The variable domain in full, with the rest retrieved from reference TRBV30 and TRBJ2-7, is SQTIHQWPATLVQPVGSPLSLECTVEGTSNPNLYWYRQAAGRGLQLLFYSVGIGQISSEVPQNLSASRPQDRQFILSSKKLLLSDSGFYLCAWSRQGNGEQYFGPGTRLTVT.

This clone was picked up one time. J is TRBJ1-2 and V is TRBV12-3 or TRBV12-4; 8 nucleotides line up with TRBD1. Trimming took 7 bases from V and 4 from J; bases not matched to a gene: 5. The CDR3 runs to 13 residues. CDR3 coding DNA: TGTGCCAGCACCTTAGACAGGGGCTATGGCTACACCTTC. Its protein is CASTLDRGYGYTF.

J is TRBJ2-7 and V is TRBV5-1; weak D call: TRBD2 (6 bases). Germline V gene data show CDR1 as SGHRS and CDR2 as YFSETQ. This CDR3 is built from 15 residues. Trimming shortened V by 1 base and J by 4 bases, and 15 bases separated the two germline ends. The CDR3 here is CASSLRWPGGYEQYF. The CDR3 bases are TGCGCCAGCAGCTTGCGGTGGCCCGGGGGATACGAGCAGTACTTC.

This clone was seen a few times. The chain joins TRBV25-1 to TRBJ2-2; TRBD1 matches 7 bases. V shed 5 bases and J 5 bases; nucleotides not matched to a gene: 5. The CDR3 totals 14 residues. The germline CDR1 and CDR2 sequences are MGHDK and SYGVNS. DNA for the CDR3: TGTGCCAGCAGTAGACAGGGCCGAACCGGGGAGCTGTTTTTT. It is translated as CASSRQGRTGELFF. Full variable domain (outside the CDR3, taken from reference TRBV25-1 and TRBJ2-2): EADIYQTPRYLVIGTGKKITLECSQTMGHDKMYWYQQDPGMELHLIHYSYGVNSTEKGDLSSESTVSRIRTEHFPLTLESARPSHTSQYLCASSRQGRTGELFFGEGSRLTVL.

This rearrangement joins TRBV19 to TRBJ2-2; TRBD2 matches at 9 bases. Germline CDR1 reads LNHDA; CDR2 reads SQIVND (reference sequence). After removal of 1 base from V and 5 bases from J, the junction contained 5 bases not matched to a gene. This CDR3 has 16 residues. CDR3 sequence reads: CASSIVAGGLTGELFF. CDR3 coding DNA: TGTGCCAGTAGTATAGTCGCGGGAGGGTTAACCGGGGAGCTGTTTTTT.

The J gene is TRBJ2-5, the V gene TRBV9; a possible D gene is TRBD2 (6 bases). The CDR3 extends over 14 amino acids. Germline CDR1 reads SGDLS; CDR2 reads YYNGEE. With 0 bases removed from V and 2 bases from J, the gap between germline ends came to 8 bases. The CDR3 spells CASSVAGGQETQYF. The CDR3, as DNA: TGTGCCAGCAGCGTAGCTGGGGGGCAAGAGACCCAGTACTTC.

CDR3 DNA: TGTGCCAGCAGCCCCAGGGGGTTGGAGCAGTACTTC. It yields the protein CASSPRGLEQYF. This chain connects TRBV7-2 to TRBJ2-7, with 7 positions matching TRBD1. With 5 bases clipped from V and 7 bases from J, the junction kept 5 bases outside the gene matches. CDR3 length equals 12 residues. CDR1 and CDR2 (germline): SGHTA, FQGNSA. Full variable domain (outside the CDR3, taken from reference TRBV7-2 and TRBJ2-7): GAGVSQSPSNKVTEKGKDVELRCDPISGHTALYWYRQSLGQGLEFLIYFQGNSAPDKSGLPSDRFSAERTGGSVSTLTIQRTQQEDSAVYLCASSPRGLEQYFGPGTRLTVT.

The V and J genes are TRBV4-3 and TRBJ2-7; maybe TRBD2 (6 bases). Germline V CDR1 and CDR2: LGHNA, YSLEER. V lost 3 bases and J 3 bases, leaving 9 bases between the germline ends. The CDR3 contains 13 residues. The CDR3: CASSQGLVYEQYF. The CDR3 coding sequence is TGCGCCAGCAGCCAGGGACTTGTCTACGAGCAGTACTTC.

This rearrangement joins TRBV9 to TRBJ1-1; no reliable D call. Germline V CDR1 and CDR2: SGDLS, YYNGEE. V was cut by 3 bases and J by 0 bases, with 15 bases left in between. This CDR3 is 16 amino acids long. CDR3 amino acids: CASSGRGGNLNTEAFF. The CDR3 DNA is TGTGCCAGCAGCGGGCGGGGAGGAAACTTGAACACTGAAGCTTTCTTT.